One and the same sample provided the 2 T cell receptor beta chains below, sequenced in a study of CD8 T cells in ankylosing spondylitis. Study findings and constraints: A motif of 7 to 9 highly homologous TCR beta variants was seen as apparently characteristic of ankylosing spondylitis blood.

TCRdb reanalysed the 5' RACE reads using MiXCR and keeps one entry per CDR3 protein. The sample has 300,000 to 400,000 distinct CDR3 sequences; under 25% are singletons. The antigens these receptors bind are not known. The specimen sequenced was blood, either unsorted or a sorted T cell fraction (not recorded which). All receptors come from a male donor with ankylosing spondylitis.

This clonotype was seen just once. The chain has TRBV6-1 and TRBJ1-4; D might be TRBD1 (5 bases). V was trimmed by 2 bases and J by 14 bases, leaving 21 bases between them. Germline-derived CDR1 and CDR2 are MNHNS and SASEGT. CDR3 length: 15 amino acids. In DNA, the CDR3 is TGTGCCAGCAGTGAAATGGGTAGGGGAGATGCGGCGCTGTTTTTT. This gives the protein CASSEMGRGDAALFF.

The chain links TRBV7-3 to TRBJ2-1; 12 bases match TRBD2. The V segment lost 4 bases and the J segment 4 bases; nucleotides outside the gene matches: 5. The CDR3 has 16 amino acids. Germline V lookup: CDR1 SGHTA, CDR2 FQGTGA. The CDR3 here is CASSSSGRAAYNEQFF. In DNA form, the CDR3 reads TGTGCCAGCAGCTCTAGCGGGAGGGCCGCTTACAATGAGCAGTTCTTC.